Described below is a single T cell receptor (beta chain) sequence and its context. The antigen remains unidentified. As the CDR3 is not closed by the conserved phenylalanine or tryptophan, this likely results from a read error. TCRdb redid the calling of the reads with MiXCR, one entry per CDR3 protein. Altogether roughly 920,000 distinct CDR3 sequences are present, around 32% being singletons, with the ten largest covering over 10%. This CDR3 contains 12 residues. The V end lost 2 bases, the J end lost 5 bases, and 5 bases lay between the germline ends. The germline gives CDR1 MDHEN, CDR2 SYDVKM. This sample was included in a study of T cell repertoires in cytomegalovirus infection.

This receptor was identified in a human donor in good health (CMV status not recorded). Some clones in this sample may be carry-over from other donors' samples. Here the sequenced sample was cultured CD8+ T cells from PBMCs, taken from culture after CMV antigen stimulation. The J gene is TRBJ2-3, the V gene TRBV28, with D unclear. The CDR3 spells CASSLRGDTQYS. The DNA of the CDR3 is TGTGCCAGCAGTTTAAGAGGAGATACGCAGTATTCT.